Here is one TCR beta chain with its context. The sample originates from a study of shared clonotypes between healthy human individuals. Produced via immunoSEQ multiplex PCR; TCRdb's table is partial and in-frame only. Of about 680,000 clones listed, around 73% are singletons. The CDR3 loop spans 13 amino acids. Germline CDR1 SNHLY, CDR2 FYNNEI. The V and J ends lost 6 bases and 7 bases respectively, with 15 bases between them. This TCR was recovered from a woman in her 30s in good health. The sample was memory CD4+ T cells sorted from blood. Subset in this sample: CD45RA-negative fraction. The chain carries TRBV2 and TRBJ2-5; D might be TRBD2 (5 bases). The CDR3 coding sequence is TGTGCCAGCAGGACCCGAAGGGAGTGGACCCAGTACTTC. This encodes CASRTRREWTQYF. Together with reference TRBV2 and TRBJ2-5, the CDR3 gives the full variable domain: EPEVTQTPSHQVTQMGQEVILRCVPISNHLYFYWYRQILGQKVEFLVSFYNNEISEKSEIFDDQFSVERPDGSNFTLKIRSTKLEDSAMYFCASRTRREWTQYFGPGTRLLVL.